One sample yielded the 20 T cell receptor beta chains listed below, sequenced in a study of blood T cells in healthy people across ages. Through a sample-barcoded 5' primer and a J-beta primer mix, a second PCR was run for roughly 7 to 11 cycles. One entry per CDR3 protein, called by TCRdb with MiXCR from the 5' RACE reads. Of approximately 670,000 distinct CDR3 sequences listed, approximately 40% were seen once; the top ten hold about 32%. The sequenced sample consisted of blood. The receptors come from a man aged 80 or over in good health.

The chain is built from TRBV4-3 and TRBJ1-4; no firm D call. Germline V CDR1 and CDR2: LGHNA, YSLEER. V dropped 0 bases and J dropped 7 bases, with 6 bases sitting between them. The CDR3 length is 13 residues. The chain's CDR3 is CASSQDFGEKLFF. CDR3 bases: TGCGCCAGCAGCCAAGATTTTGGTGAAAAACTGTTTTTT.

At least ten counts were recorded for this clonotype. The chain has TRBV6-2 or TRBV6-3 and TRBJ2-1, with 7 bases aligning to TRBD2. The CDR3 loop spans 16 amino acids. The trim removed 0 bases at V and 8 bases at J, leaving 10 bases unmatched. Germline CDR1 reads MNHEY; CDR2 reads SVGEGT. This chain's CDR3 is CASSYSTGRAFDEQFF. CDR3 in DNA: TGTGCCAGCAGTTACTCAACTGGGAGGGCCTTTGATGAGCAGTTCTTC.

The rearrangement links TRBV11-2 to TRBJ2-7; 12 bases line up with TRBD2. This CDR3 comprises 14 residues. From germline, CDR1 is SGHAT and CDR2 FQNNGV. Unmatched junction bases numbered 4, after V lost 5 bases and J lost 5 bases. In DNA, the CDR3 is TGTGCCAGCAGCAGACTAGCGGGGGTCCACGAGCAGTACTTC. Translated, it gives CASSRLAGVHEQYF.

This chain connects TRBV29-1 to TRBJ2-5; no reliable D call. Gene TRBJ2-1 matches the end of the DNA better, so the J call may be wrong. CDR3 length equals 11 residues. Germline V gene lookup returns CDR1 SQVTM and CDR2 ANQGSEA. CDR3 coding DNA: TGCAGCTCTGGGCACCAAGAGACCCAGTTCTTC. This translates into CSSGHQETQFF.

V gene TRBV2 combines with J gene TRBJ2-3; tentative D call: TRBD1 (6 bases). Germline lookup yields CDR1 SNHLY and CDR2 FYNNEI. V shed 8 bases and J shed 5 bases, with 8 bases lying between them. The CDR3 runs to 11 residues. The CDR3 region is CASSGEDTQYF. Written as DNA, the CDR3 is TGTGCCAGCTCAGGGGAAGATACGCAGTATTTT.

This clonotype was picked up a small number of times. This chain uses TRBV9 with TRBJ2-5; 10 bases agree with TRBD2. CDR1 and CDR2 from the germline V gene are SGDLS and YYNGEE. The CDR3 consists of 14 residues. With 3 bases clipped from V and 4 bases from J, the junction kept 3 bases outside the gene matches. The CDR3 protein is CASSASGSPETQYF. CDR3 bases: TGTGCCAGCAGCGCTAGCGGGAGCCCAGAGACCCAGTACTTC.

Only a few counts were recorded for this clonotype. The chain recombines TRBV5-1 with TRBJ2-5; maybe TRBD1 (6 bases). The CDR3 loop spans 14 amino acids. V was pared by 3 bases and J by 4 bases, with 13 bases between. The germline V gene encodes CDR1 SGHRS and CDR2 YFSETQ. CDR3 in amino acids: CASSSGQSTETQYF. In DNA, the CDR3 is TGCGCCAGCAGCTCTGGACAGTCGACAGAGACCCAGTACTTC.

This clonotype was detected a few times. Here the CDR3 reads CATSVKGYTGEQFF. Here the CDR3 DNA reads TGTGCCACCAGTGTAAAAGGGTATACGGGTGAGCAGTTCTTC. This chain joins TRBV24-1 and TRBJ2-1; D unclear. V was shortened by 5 bases and J by 9 bases, with 16 bases between the two germline ends. Germline assignment: CDR1 KGHDR and CDR2 SFDVKD. The CDR3 is 14 amino acids.

This clonotype came up a few times. The rearrangement joins TRBV27 to TRBJ1-6; D is unresolved. Germline V gene data show CDR1 as MNHEY and CDR2 as SMNVEV (reference sequence). The CDR3 spans 15 residues. V was trimmed by 8 bases and J by 0 bases, leaving 11 bases between them. CDR3 in DNA: TGTGCCAGCGGCCCTTTAGGCTCCTATAATTCACCCCTCCACTTT. Translating gives CASGPLGSYNSPLHF.

Worth noting for this clonotype: An end of the junction does not agree with germline; a read error may underlie this. The chain's CDR3 is CASSSLTGVTGELFF. CDR3 DNA: TGTGCCAGTAGTTCCTTGACAGGGGTTACCGGGGAGCTGTTTTTT. The V gene is TRBV28, the J gene TRBJ2-2, with TRBD1 matching 8 bases. This CDR3 spans 15 amino acids. Germline V lookup: CDR1 MDHEN, CDR2 SYDVKM.

This clonotype has ten or more counts. The chain combines TRBV12-3 or TRBV12-4 with TRBJ2-7; D possibly matches TRBD1 or TRBD2 (5 bases each). The CDR3 sequence is 13 residues long. The germline V and J ends were trimmed by 9 bases and 3 bases, with 15 bases remaining between them. In DNA form, the CDR3 reads TGTGCCAGTGAGAGGGACGGAAGCTACGAGCAGTACTTC. It yields the protein CASERDGSYEQYF.

The chain combines TRBV6-5 with TRBJ2-5, with a weak D call TRBD2 (6 bases). Germline V gene data show CDR1 as MNHEY and CDR2 as SVGAGI. V shed 6 bases and J shed 7 bases, with 15 bases lying between them. This CDR3 is built from 13 residues. In DNA, the CDR3 is TGTGCCAGCAGCGAGACTAGGGCTGGGACCCAGTACTTC. Translating it yields CASSETRAGTQYF.

As to this clonotype: The junction shows a germline mismatch at one end, possibly a read error. CDR3 in DNA: TGTGCCAACAGTTTACGGCAGGGTCGTTTGAGAGAGCAGTACTTC. Translating it yields CANSLRQGRLREQYF. The chain combines TRBV12-3 or TRBV12-4 with TRBJ2-5; D may be TRBD1 (5 bases). The CDR3 extends over 15 amino acids.

CDR3 residues: CASSLRRTGVTYEQYF. CDR3 sequence (DNA): TGTGCCAGCAGCTTACGAAGGACAGGTGTAACCTACGAGCAGTACTTC. The chain joins TRBV7-2 to TRBJ2-7; 7 bases are shared with TRBD1. The CDR3 is 16 amino acids. The germline V gene has CDR1 SGHTA and CDR2 FQGNSA. Germline trimming cut 2 bases from V and 2 bases from J; bases unmatched to any gene: 9.

About this clonotype: One end of the junction fails to match germline, which may point to a read error. The V call is TRBV10-1, the J call TRBJ2-1; D gene ambiguous. CDR3 length: 16 residues. Germline V lookup: CDR1 WNHNN, CDR2 SYGVQD (reference sequence). The CDR3 DNA reads TGCGCCAGCAGTGAAGGTGGGGATACTCCCAACAATGGGCAGTTCTTC. It yields the protein CASSEGGDTPNNGQFF.

The rearrangement uses TRBV2 and TRBJ1-2; 8 bases line up with TRBD1. Trimming at V came to 4 bases and at J to 5 bases, leaving 3 bases not matched to a gene. The germline CDR1 and CDR2 sequences are SNHLY and FYNNEI. The CDR3 is 13 residues long. CDR3 loop: CASSGDRIYGYTF. The CDR3, as DNA: TGTGCCAGCAGTGGGGACAGGATATATGGCTACACCTTC.

J is TRBJ2-1 and V is TRBV6-2 or TRBV6-3; D could derive from TRBD1 or TRBD2 (6 bases each). Germline V CDR1 and CDR2: MNHEY, SVGEGT. V lost 6 bases to trimming and J lost 1 base, with 13 bases between them. The CDR3 has 15 amino acids. Here the CDR3 reads CASSPTGLSYNEQFF. CDR3 nucleotides: TGTGCCAGCAGCCCGACAGGACTATCCTACAATGAGCAGTTCTTC.

The J gene is TRBJ2-4, the V gene TRBV27; TRBD1 is a possible D gene (6 bases). Trimming shortened V by 3 bases and J by 3 bases, and 18 bases separated the two germline ends. This CDR3 region has 17 residues. Germline V gives CDR1 MNHEY, CDR2 SMNVEV (reference sequence). Here the CDR3 DNA reads TGTGCCAGCAGTTTGGCACCAGGGACAATAGGCAAAAACATTCAGTACTTC. It encodes CASSLAPGTIGKNIQYF.

Remarks on this clonotype: Just one base apart from a much larger clone, this may be a read error. V usage is TRBV29-1 and J usage is TRBJ2-5; 10 bases match TRBD2. The end of the DNA fits TRBJ2-1 better, so the J call may be wrong. Germline V gene lookup returns CDR1 SQVTM and CDR2 ANQGSEA. There are 15 residues in the CDR3. CDR3 loop: CSVELPGLARETQFF. CDR3 DNA: TGCAGCGTTGAATTACCGGGACTAGCGAGGGAGACCCAGTTCTTC.

J is TRBJ2-3 and V is TRBV12-3 or TRBV12-4; D may correspond to TRBD1 or TRBD2 (5 bases each). This CDR3 contains 15 residues. Trimming pared 4 bases from V and 3 bases from J, leaving 14 bases between. CDR3 bases: TGTGCCAGCAGTTGGAGCAGGGAGAAAACAGATACGCAGTATTTT. This encodes CASSWSREKTDTQYF.